Below, 32 T cell receptor beta chains from the same sample are listed, as sequenced in a study of T cell responses to AZD1222 COVID-19 vaccine. The method was immunoSEQ multiplex PCR; TCRdb's version includes in-frame clones alone and lacks a portion of them. The sample has approximately 170,000 clones; roughly 90% are singletons. Source: peripheral blood, taken on day 0 of AZD1222 vaccination. Receptors were obtained from an adult in good health.

This sequence joins TRBV6-5 and TRBJ1-6; the D gene is possibly TRBD1 (6 bases). Germline assignment: CDR1 MNHEY and CDR2 SVGAGI. Trimming pared 6 bases from V and 7 bases from J, leaving 16 bases between. The CDR3 totals 15 residues. CDR3 sequence: CASRGPGAPNSPLHF. CDR3 bases: TGTGCCAGCAGGGGGCCGGGGGCCCCCAATTCACCCCTCCACTTT.

This chain connects TRBV7-3 to TRBJ2-3, with D possibly TRBD2 on 7 matching bases. V lost 5 bases and J lost 1, with 13 bases in between. Germline loops: CDR1 SGHTA, CDR2 FQGTGA. This CDR3 spans 15 amino acids. This CDR3 is CASSPPGGGTDTQYF. The CDR3 DNA follows: TGTGCCAGCAGCCCCCCGGGGGGCGGCACAGATACGCAGTATTTT.

The V gene is TRBV6-5, the J gene TRBJ1-6; D gene uncertain. CDR1 is MNHEY, CDR2 SVGAGI, per germline. The CDR3 sequence is 14 residues long. The ends were cut back, 6 bases at V and 10 bases at J, with 16 bases in the middle. CDR3 protein: CASSGGRGSSPLHF. In nucleotides, the CDR3 is TGTGCCAGCAGCGGCGGGCGGGGTTCCTCACCCCTCCACTTT.

The CDR3 reads CASSWTTGGGEAFF. In nucleotides, the CDR3 is TGTGCCAGCAGCTGGACGACAGGGGGAGGTGAAGCTTTCTTT. The chain is built from TRBV5-5 and TRBJ1-1; 9 nucleotides match TRBD1. The CDR3 is 14 residues long. V shed 3 bases and J 7 bases; nucleotides not matched to a gene: 7. In germline, CDR1 is SGHKS, CDR2 YYEKEE (reference sequence).

This chain connects TRBV19 to TRBJ1-5; the D is unclear. V was trimmed by 0 bases and J by 6 bases, leaving 12 bases between them. The CDR3 totals 15 residues. In germline, CDR1 is LNHDA, CDR2 SQIVND (reference sequence). In DNA form, the CDR3 reads TGTGCCAGTAGTATAGATCTCAGTAATATTCAGCCCCAGCATTTT. Translated: CASSIDLSNIQPQHF.

The V gene is TRBV5-1, the J gene TRBJ2-5; D is perhaps TRBD1 or TRBD2 (6 bases each). This CDR3 has 15 amino acids. Trimming took 0 bases from V and 4 from J, leaving 13 bases between them. CDR1 and CDR2 from the germline V gene are SGHRS and YFSETQ. The CDR3 nucleotides read TGCGCCAGCAGCTTGGAAACCAGGGGAGGAGAGACCCAGTACTTC. This sequence encodes CASSLETRGGETQYF.

The genes are TRBV6-1 and TRBJ1-6; D unclear. The CDR3 runs 15 residues. Between the trimmed V and J ends, which lost 2 bases and 2 bases, there was a span of 7 bases. Germline V gene lookup returns CDR1 MNHNS and CDR2 SASEGT. As DNA, the CDR3 is TGTGCCAGCAGTGAATACCGGCCCTATAATTCACCCCTCCACTTT. Amino acids: CASSEYRPYNSPLHF.

The gene calls are TRBV5-6 and TRBJ1-5; 7 nucleotides line up with TRBD1. Germline trimming cut 2 bases from V and 1 base from J; bases unmatched to any gene: 3. The CDR3 is 15 amino acids. The germline CDR1 and CDR2 sequences are SGHDT and YYEEEE. The CDR3 sequence: CASSFGQVSNQPQHF. Here the CDR3 DNA reads TGTGCCAGCAGCTTTGGACAGGTGAGCAATCAGCCCCAGCATTTT.

The chain is built from TRBV2 and TRBJ1-5; tentatively, D is TRBD1 (6 bases). The germline V and J ends were trimmed by 5 bases and 9 bases, with 14 bases remaining between them. This CDR3 spans 13 amino acids. CDR1 and CDR2 from the germline V gene are SNHLY and FYNNEI. DNA for the CDR3: TGTGCCAGCAGTCCAGGGGTGGCGGGGCCCCAGCATTTT. Its translation is CASSPGVAGPQHF.

This chain joins TRBV5-5 and TRBJ2-5, with TRBD1 matching 8 bases. The CDR3 loop spans 16 amino acids. V gave up 4 bases and J gave up 3 bases; unmatched junction bases: 11. CDR1 SGHKS and CDR2 YYEKEE come from the germline V gene (reference sequence). The CDR3 DNA reads as TGTGCCAGCAGCCCGGGTGCCGGGACAGGCAAAGAGACCCAGTACTTC. This codes for CASSPGAGTGKETQYF.

CDR3 bases: TGTGCCAGCAGTTGGGGCGACGGTCAGCCCCAGCATTTT. Translated: CASSWGDGQPQHF. V usage is TRBV6-2 or TRBV6-3 and J usage is TRBJ1-5; D is possibly TRBD1 (5 bases). With 4 bases removed from V and 6 bases from J, the gap between germline ends came to 10 bases. CDR1 MNHEY and CDR2 SVGEGT come from the germline V gene. The CDR3 spans 13 residues.

In this sample, this clone turned up once. J is TRBJ1-1 and V is TRBV7-2; 7 nucleotides align to TRBD1. The CDR3 sequence is 14 residues long. The ends lost 4 bases at V and 4 bases at J; junction bases unmatched: 6. Germline V lookup: CDR1 SGHTA, CDR2 FQGNSA. The CDR3 sequence: CASSSQQGSTEAFF. DNA of the CDR3: TGTGCCAGCAGCTCTCAACAGGGGAGCACTGAAGCTTTCTTT.

V gene TRBV11-1 combines with J gene TRBJ1-2; D ambiguous. The length of the CDR3 is 14 residues. V gave up 5 bases and J gave up 5 bases, with 15 bases separating them. CDR1 and CDR2 from the germline V gene are SGHAT and FQDESV (reference sequence). CDR3 sequence: CASSQHGPQYGYTF. The CDR3, as DNA: TGTGCCAGCAGCCAACACGGACCTCAGTATGGCTACACCTTC.

This chain joins TRBV6-1 and TRBJ1-5; D remains ambiguous. Between the trimmed V and J ends, which lost 1 base and 6 bases, there was a span of 10 bases. The CDR3 is 14 amino acids. Germline V CDR1 and CDR2: MNHNS, SASEGT. The DNA of the CDR3 is TGTGCCAGCAGTGAAGGGTCAGCCGGTCAGCCCCAGCATTTT. This encodes CASSEGSAGQPQHF.

The J gene is TRBJ1-5, the V gene TRBV7-6; 8 bases fit TRBD1. J lost 7 bases, V lost 1 base, and 12 bases had no gene match. Germline CDR1 and CDR2: SGHVS and FNYEAQ. The CDR3 sequence is 17 residues long. The CDR3 nucleotides read TGTGCCAGCAGCTTAGGGGACTTAGGGGACAGGCACCAGCCCCAGCATTTT. It is translated as CASSLGDLGDRHQPQHF.

The rearrangement uses TRBV5-4 and TRBJ2-7; D is perhaps TRBD2 (5 bases). Germline CDR1 reads SGHNT; CDR2 reads YYREEE (reference sequence). This CDR3 contains 13 residues. V lost 2 bases and J 2 bases, leaving 8 bases between the germline ends. The CDR3 protein is CASSLEGPYEQYF. For the CDR3, the DNA is TGTGCCAGCAGCTTAGAGGGCCCCTACGAGCAGTACTTC.

CDR3 in DNA: TGTGCCAGCAGTTACAGCCAGGGGGCTGTTAACACTGAAGCTTTCTTT. Amino acids: CASSYSQGAVNTEAFF. The chain joins TRBV6-5 to TRBJ1-1, with 8 bases matching TRBD1. Looked up from germline, CDR1 is MNHEY and CDR2 is SVGAGI. Unmatched junction bases numbered 7, after V lost 2 bases and J lost 2 bases. CDR3 length: 16 residues.

The chain links TRBV24-1 to TRBJ2-5, with TRBD2 matching over 9 bases. The CDR3 has 15 amino acids. The J segment lost 4 bases and the V segment lost 3 bases, leaving 5 bases of the junction unmatched. Germline lookup yields CDR1 KGHDR and CDR2 SFDVKD. The CDR3 protein is CATSDGGSGRETQYF. The CDR3 nucleotides read TGTGCCACCAGTGATGGAGGTAGCGGGAGAGAGACCCAGTACTTC.

The V gene is TRBV5-1, the J gene TRBJ1-1; D ambiguous. The CDR3 runs to 16 residues. V shed 1 base and J shed 4 bases, with 17 bases lying between them. Germline V gene sequence: CDR1 SGHRS, CDR2 YFSETQ. The DNA for the CDR3 is TGCGCCAGCAGCTTGAGGCCTAAATCTATGGGCACTGAAGCTTTCTTT. Protein: CASSLRPKSMGTEAFF.

The chain has TRBV3-1 (or the pseudogene TRBV3-2) and TRBJ1-6; D gene uncertain. The CDR3 extends over 13 amino acids. V was cut by 1 base and J by 7 bases, with 5 bases left in between. Germline CDR1 reads LGHDT; CDR2 reads YNNKEL (reference sequence). CDR3 loop: CASSQAGNSPLHF. CDR3 nucleotides: TGTGCCAGCAGCCAAGCAGGAAATTCACCCCTCCACTTT.

V is TRBV7-2 and J is TRBJ2-7; 9 nucleotides align to TRBD1. This CDR3 has 16 residues. The J segment lost 3 bases and the V segment lost 5 bases, leaving 11 bases of the junction unmatched. CDR1 and CDR2 from the germline V gene are SGHTA and FQGNSA. The CDR3 nucleotides are TGTGCCAGCAGCGGGGGTACCGGGACAGGGCACTACGAGCAGTACTTC. Translation: CASSGGTGTGHYEQYF. The variable domain in full, with the rest retrieved from reference TRBV7-2 and TRBJ2-7, is GAGVSQSPSNKVTEKGKDVELRCDPISGHTALYWYRQSLGQGLEFLIYFQGNSAPDKSGLPSDRFSAERTGGSVSTLTIQRTQQEDSAVYLCASSGGTGTGHYEQYFGPGTRLTVT.

The V gene is TRBV5-5, the J gene TRBJ2-7, with unresolved D. CDR3 size: 15 residues. Germline V lookup: CDR1 SGHKS, CDR2 YYEKEE (reference sequence). With 0 bases removed from V and 3 bases from J, the gap between germline ends came to 13 bases. In DNA form, the CDR3 reads TGTGCCAGCAGCTTGGCCTCCGGGCTCAACTACGAGCAGTACTTC. Its translation is CASSLASGLNYEQYF. The full variable domain, with the rest looked up from reference TRBV5-5 and TRBJ2-7, is DAGVTQSPTHLIKTRGQQVTLRCSPISGHKSVSWYQQVLGQGPQFIFQYYEKEERGRGNFPDRFSARQFPNYSSELNVNALLLGDSALYLCASSLASGLNYEQYFGPGTRLTVT.

This chain links TRBV19 with TRBJ1-5; the match to TRBD1 covers 7 bases. This CDR3 spans 15 amino acids. Germline CDR1 is LNHDA and CDR2 is SQIVND (reference sequence). The V and J ends lost 6 bases and 1 base, in that order; junction bases with no gene match: 6. The CDR3 region is CASRRQGQSNQPQHF. The CDR3 DNA reads TGTGCCAGTAGAAGACAGGGACAGAGCAATCAGCCCCAGCATTTT.

V is TRBV9 and J is TRBJ2-1; 14 bases fit TRBD2. V lost 3 bases to trimming and J lost 9 bases; unmatched junction nucleotides: 8. Germline assignment: CDR1 SGDLS and CDR2 YYNGEE. The CDR3 extends over 16 amino acids. This CDR3 is CASSARLAGGASEQFF. In nucleotides, the CDR3 is TGTGCCAGCAGCGCTCGACTAGCGGGAGGGGCCAGTGAGCAGTTCTTC.

The chain joins TRBV4-1 to TRBJ2-4; D might be TRBD1 (5 bases). The CDR3 spans 15 residues. V lost 3 bases and J 4 bases, leaving 13 bases between the germline ends. Germline CDR1 MGHRA, CDR2 YSYEKL. The CDR3 loop is CASSHTSTEKNIQYF. In nucleotides, the CDR3 is TGCGCCAGCAGCCATACCTCGACAGAGAAAAACATTCAGTACTTC.

The chain joins TRBV5-1 to TRBJ1-1, with D uncertain. V shed 6 bases and J shed 1 base, with 13 bases lying between them. Germline V gene data show CDR1 as SGHRS and CDR2 as YFSETQ. CDR3 size: 14 residues. CDR3 DNA sequence: TGCGCCAGCACCTCGGGCGAGACGAACACTGAAGCTTTCTTT. It is translated as CASTSGETNTEAFF.

As for this clone: The same CDR3 arises from other DNA sequences in this sample as well. The rearrangement links TRBV6-5 to TRBJ1-1; D perhaps matches TRBD1 (5 bases). The V end lost 0 bases, the J end lost 4 bases, and 9 bases lay between the germline ends. CDR3 length: 14 residues. Germline CDR1 MNHEY, CDR2 SVGAGI. CDR3 loop: CASSYSAGRTEAFF. The DNA of the CDR3 is TGTGCCAGCAGTTACTCAGCGGGGCGCACTGAAGCTTTCTTT.

The gene calls are TRBV7-3 and TRBJ1-1; D not resolved. The germline V and J ends were trimmed by 5 bases and 0 bases, with 7 bases remaining between them. CDR1 is SGHTA and CDR2 is FQGTGA in the germline V gene. The CDR3 runs to 13 residues. CDR3 DNA: TGTGCCAGCAGCCTCACATTGAACACTGAAGCTTTCTTT. Protein: CASSLTLNTEAFF.

The chain couples TRBV6-5 to TRBJ1-3; 7 bases are a match to TRBD1. CDR1 MNHEY and CDR2 SVGAGI come from the germline V gene. The junction had 3 bases not matched to a gene; V was cut back by 7 bases and J by 0 bases. The CDR3 extends over 14 amino acids. The CDR3 DNA is TGTGCCAGCACTTGGGACAGCTCTGGAAACACCATATATTTT. Translated, it gives CASTWDSSGNTIYF.

CDR3 in amino acids: CATSDSGTSGRIYEQFF. The CDR3 region has the DNA TGTGCCACCAGTGACTCTGGGACTAGCGGGAGGATCTATGAGCAGTTCTTC. The gene calls are TRBV24-1 and TRBJ2-1, with 15 nucleotides matching TRBD2. V lost 4 bases and J lost 8; bases outside the gene matches: 8. The CDR3 sequence is 17 residues long. CDR1 and CDR2 (germline): KGHDR, SFDVKD.

The rearrangement joins TRBV28 to TRBJ1-3; D unresolved. This CDR3 region has 16 residues. Trimming took off 6 bases at V and 0 bases at J, with 15 bases between the two ends. Germline CDR1 reads MDHEN; CDR2 reads SYDVKM. The CDR3 DNA is TGTGCCAGCAGCCCCATCGGAACCACCTCTGGAAACACCATATATTTT. This translates into CASSPIGTTSGNTIYF. The full variable domain, its missing parts supplied by reference TRBV28 and TRBJ1-3, is DVKVTQSSRYLVKRTGEKVFLECVQDMDHENMFWYRQDPGLGLRLIYFSYDVKMKEKGDIPEGYSVSREKKERFSLILESASTNQTSMYLCASSPIGTTSGNTIYFGEGSWLTVV.

This clone was detected only a few times. The J gene is TRBJ2-5, the V gene TRBV15; 9 nucleotides align to TRBD1. The germline CDR1 and CDR2 sequences are LNHNV and YYDKDF (reference sequence). Unmatched junction bases numbered 9, after V lost 5 bases and J lost 5 bases. This CDR3 has 15 residues. The CDR3 DNA sequence: TGTGCCACCAGCGGCGGGGACAGGGCGCACGAGACCCAGTACTTC. Encoded protein: CATSGGDRAHETQYF.